Listed here are 18 T cell receptor beta chains from one sample, sequenced in a study of blood T cell repertoires in COVID-19. TCRdb's table, derived via immunoSEQ multiplex PCR, lists solely in-frame clones and lacks some. The sample carries 250,000 to 300,000 clones, about 88% recorded once. Sequencing was done on a sample of peripheral blood. The receptors derive from a woman younger than 45 with COVID-19, enrolled during active disease.

This chain uses TRBV5-1 with TRBJ2-4, with 7 bases matching TRBD2. CDR1 SGHRS and CDR2 YFSETQ come from the germline V gene. This CDR3 comprises 17 residues. The junction had 12 bases not matched to a gene; V was cut back by 0 bases and J by 6 bases. CDR3 region: CASSLEGSAGALNIQYF. CDR3 sequence (DNA): TGCGCCAGCAGCTTGGAGGGTAGCGCGGGAGCGTTAAACATTCAGTACTTC.

The chain is built from TRBV12-3 or TRBV12-4 and TRBJ2-5; D possibly corresponds to TRBD1 (5 bases). Trimming shortened V by 8 bases and J by 2 bases, and 12 bases separated the two germline ends. The CDR3 loop spans 13 amino acids. Here the CDR3 reads CASGRQTQETQYF. DNA of the CDR3: TGTGCCAGCGGTAGACAGACTCAAGAGACCCAGTACTTC.

J is TRBJ2-7 and V is TRBV28, with 7 nucleotides matching TRBD1. This CDR3 contains 15 residues. The V and J ends lost 6 bases and 0 bases, in that order; junction bases with no gene match: 8. Looked up from germline, CDR1 is MDHEN and CDR2 is SYDVKM. The CDR3 region has the DNA TGTGCCAGCAGCTCACTACAGGGGAGCTCCTACGAGCAGTACTTC. Translation: CASSSLQGSSYEQYF.

This sequence joins TRBV28 and TRBJ2-1, with 8 nucleotides matching TRBD2. Germline assignment: CDR1 MDHEN and CDR2 SYDVKM. Germline trimming cut 6 bases from V and 6 bases from J; bases unmatched to any gene: 13. CDR3 size: 16 residues. The CDR3 sequence: CASRDLNGRALNEQFF. CDR3 sequence (DNA): TGTGCCAGCAGAGACCTTAACGGGAGGGCCCTCAATGAGCAGTTCTTC.

This sequence joins TRBV11-2 and TRBJ1-1; maybe TRBD1 (5 bases). Germline CDR1 and CDR2: SGHAT and FQNNGV. The germline V and J ends were trimmed by 5 bases and 6 bases, with 13 bases remaining between them. This CDR3 is 13 amino acids long. The CDR3 loop is CASSLGGGAEAFF. DNA for the CDR3: TGTGCCAGCAGCCTGGGGGGAGGGGCTGAAGCTTTCTTT.

This chain joins TRBV18 and TRBJ2-7, with 13 bases identical to TRBD2. The CDR3 consists of 14 residues. The J segment lost 7 bases and the V segment lost 6 bases, leaving 6 bases of the junction unmatched. Germline V gene lookup returns CDR1 KGHSH and CDR2 LQKENI. DNA of the CDR3: TGTGCCAGCTCCGGACTAGCGGGAGCAAAAGAGCAGTACTTC. The encoded protein is CASSGLAGAKEQYF.

This clone was seen more than once but under ten times. The CDR3 is CAISGDYNQPQHF. The CDR3 coding sequence is TGTGCCATCAGTGGCGATTACAATCAGCCCCAGCATTTT. V gene TRBV10-3 combines with J gene TRBJ1-5; the D is unclear. Germline V gives CDR1 ENHRY, CDR2 SYGVKD. This CDR3 is 13 amino acids long. V was shortened by 4 bases and J by 3 bases, with 7 bases between the two germline ends.

This sequence joins TRBV7-2 and TRBJ2-2; 7 bases map to TRBD2. The CDR3 runs to 17 residues. V dropped 1 base and J dropped 0; count of bases not matched to a gene: 5. Germline V gene lookup returns CDR1 SGHTA and CDR2 FQGNSA. This CDR3 is CASSLVLGLPNTGELFF. DNA of the CDR3: TGTGCCAGCAGCTTAGTTCTGGGACTACCGAACACCGGGGAGCTGTTTTTT.

The rearrangement links TRBV7-9 to TRBJ1-1; 8 bases are shared with TRBD1. From germline, CDR1 is SEHNR and CDR2 FQNEAQ (reference sequence). V shed 7 bases, J shed 2 bases, and the junction held 24 bases outside the gene matches. The CDR3 covers 20 residues. The CDR3 sequence: CASTGGAGGDWVGINTEAFF. Here the CDR3 DNA reads TGTGCCAGCACCGGAGGGGCAGGGGGCGATTGGGTGGGGATTAACACTGAAGCTTTCTTT.

The chain is built from TRBV29-1 and TRBJ2-2, with TRBD1 matching 8 bases. Trimming removed 7 bases from V and 2 bases from J; junction bases left unmatched: 9. The CDR3 has 15 amino acids. Germline V gene sequence: CDR1 SQVTM, CDR2 ANQGSEA. The CDR3 loop reads CSGGWTGINTGELFF. The CDR3 DNA sequence: TGCAGCGGCGGATGGACAGGGATAAACACCGGGGAGCTGTTTTTT.

This clone appeared a single time. This chain joins TRBV5-1 and TRBJ2-7; D may be TRBD1 (6 bases). V was clipped by 0 bases and J by 4 bases, with 14 bases between them. Germline CDR1 SGHRS, CDR2 YFSETQ. CDR3 size: 15 residues. The CDR3 region has the DNA TGCGCCAGCAGCTTGGACCCCACGACAGGATACGAGCAGTACTTC. Its protein is CASSLDPTTGYEQYF.

The rearrangement joins TRBV28 to TRBJ2-1; D is unclear. Between the trimmed V and J ends, which lost 6 bases and 5 bases, there was a span of 11 bases. CDR1 MDHEN and CDR2 SYDVKM come from the germline V gene. This CDR3 spans 13 amino acids. The CDR3 loop is CASSSAYHNEQFF. Here the CDR3 DNA reads TGTGCCAGCAGCTCCGCGTATCACAATGAGCAGTTCTTC.

The chain employs TRBV5-1 and TRBJ2-2; 12 bases match TRBD2. CDR3 length: 14 residues. The germline V gene has CDR1 SGHRS and CDR2 YFSETQ. V was clipped by 4 bases and J by 7 bases; unmatched bases: 2. CDR3 region: CASSRLAGDGELFF. In DNA form, the CDR3 reads TGCGCCAGCAGCCGACTAGCGGGAGACGGGGAGCTGTTTTTT.

This chain connects TRBV5-4 to TRBJ2-7, with TRBD1 matching 8 bases. The germline gives CDR1 SGHNT, CDR2 YYREEE (reference sequence). Trimming cost V 3 bases and J 7 bases; bases outside gene matches: 12. The CDR3 consists of 15 residues. The chain's CDR3 is CASSWGTGSSGEQYF. Written as DNA, the CDR3 is TGTGCCAGCAGCTGGGGGACAGGCTCCTCGGGAGAGCAGTACTTC.

This clone has a single count. This chain links TRBV30 with TRBJ2-7; 8 bases agree with TRBD2. The V gene's germline CDR1 is GTSNPN and CDR2 SVGIG (reference sequence). The CDR3 contains 11 residues. V dropped 3 bases and J dropped 11; count of bases not matched to a gene: 6. CDR3 bases: TGTGCCTGGAGCCCGGGACTAGGAAAGTACTTC. Translated: CAWSPGLGKYF.

The chain recombines TRBV30 with TRBJ2-7; D possibly corresponds to TRBD2 (6 bases). Trimming took 5 bases from V and 1 from J, leaving 21 bases between them. The CDR3 runs 16 residues. Germline V lookup: CDR1 GTSNPN, CDR2 SVGIG (reference sequence). CDR3 sequence (DNA): TGTGCCTGGGGGCCCGCTCTGGGGGGTAGGTCCTACGAGCAGTACTTC. As protein: CAWGPALGGRSYEQYF.

The chain has TRBV20-1 and TRBJ1-3; no clear D. The CDR3 loop spans 11 amino acids. Germline V lookup: CDR1 DFQATT, CDR2 SNEGSKA (reference sequence). Trimming cost V 6 bases and J 4 bases, with 7 bases left between them. CDR3: CSAATGNTIYF. CDR3 bases: TGCAGTGCGGCCACCGGAAACACCATATATTTT.

The genes are TRBV7-9 and TRBJ1-3; 8 nucleotides align to TRBD1. V gave up 6 bases and J gave up 4 bases; unmatched junction bases: 5. Germline V gene data show CDR1 as SEHNR and CDR2 as FQNEAQ (reference sequence). CDR3 length equals 14 residues. DNA of the CDR3: TGTGCCAGCAGTCTGGACAGGGTAGGAAACACCATATATTTT. Amino acid sequence: CASSLDRVGNTIYF.